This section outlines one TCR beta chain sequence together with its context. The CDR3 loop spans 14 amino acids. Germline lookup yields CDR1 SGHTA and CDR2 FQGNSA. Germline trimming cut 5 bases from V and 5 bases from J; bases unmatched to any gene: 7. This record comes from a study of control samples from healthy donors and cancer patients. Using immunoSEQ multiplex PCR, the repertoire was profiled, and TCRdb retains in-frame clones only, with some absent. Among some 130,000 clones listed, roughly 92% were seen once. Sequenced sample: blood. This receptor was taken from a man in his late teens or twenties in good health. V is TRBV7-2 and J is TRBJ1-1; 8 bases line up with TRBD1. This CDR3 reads CASSPRTGTTEAFF. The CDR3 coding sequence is TGTGCCAGCAGCCCGAGGACAGGGACGACTGAAGCTTTCTTT.